Each of the 27 T cell receptor beta chains below was sequenced from the same sample in a study of T cells in Graves' hyperthyroidism and ophthalmopathy. TCR beta CDR3 regions were amplified from RNA transcripts. First-round RT-PCR with HTBI primers amplified the TCR CDR3 region. One entry per CDR3 protein, called by TCRdb with MiXCR from the multiplex PCR reads. The data hold about 380,000 distinct CDR3 sequences, with about 15% observed a single time. Sequencing used blood. These receptors all come from a woman in her fifties or sixties with Graves' hyperthyroidism.

This clonotype was seen ten or more times. The chain recombines TRBV3-1 with TRBJ2-7; D may be TRBD1 or TRBD2 (5 bases each). The CDR3 runs to 13 residues. Germline CDR1 LGHDT, CDR2 YNNKEL (reference sequence). V dropped 2 bases and J dropped 6 bases, with 11 bases sitting between them. This CDR3 reads CASSQQSGGEQYF. CDR3 bases: TGTGCCAGCAGCCAACAATCTGGGGGCGAGCAGTACTTC.

Notes on this clonotype: One base away lies a much larger clone, so this may be a sequencing read error. V gene TRBV18 combines with J gene TRBJ1-2, with a tentative D call TRBD1 (6 bases). In germline, CDR1 is KGHSH, CDR2 LQKENI. This CDR3 has 16 residues. In DNA, the CDR3 is TGTGCCAGCTCACCAACCACAGGGTCGAATAACTGTGGCTACACCTTC. Translated: CASSPTTGSNNCGYTF.

This rearrangement joins TRBV10-3 to TRBJ1-4, with 7 bases aligning to TRBD1. Germline V gives CDR1 ENHRY, CDR2 SYGVKD. With 1 base clipped from V and 8 bases from J, the junction kept 4 bases outside the gene matches. The CDR3 sequence is 14 residues long. The CDR3 sequence: CAISEFGTAEKLFF. The CDR3 nucleotides are TGTGCCATCAGTGAGTTTGGGACAGCAGAAAAACTGTTTTTT.

This clonotype has at least ten counts. This chain connects TRBV28 to TRBJ2-7, with D possibly being TRBD2 (6 bases). The CDR3 totals 14 residues. Germline CDR1 and CDR2: MDHEN and SYDVKM. Trimming pared 6 bases from V and 5 bases from J, leaving 17 bases between. The CDR3 DNA follows: TGTGCCAGCAGGCAACACGGGAGAATCAACGAGCAGTACTTC. The encoded protein is CASRQHGRINEQYF.

Only a few counts were recorded for this clonotype. This chain connects TRBV9 to TRBJ2-1; D tentatively reads TRBD1 or TRBD2 (5 bases each). The CDR3 spans 14 residues. V lost 4 bases to trimming and J lost 3 bases, with 11 bases between them. Germline loops: CDR1 SGDLS, CDR2 YYNGEE. CDR3 sequence: CASSRDGDYNEQFF. For the CDR3, the DNA is TGTGCCAGCAGCCGGGACGGGGACTACAATGAGCAGTTCTTC.

In nucleotides, the CDR3 is TGTGCCAGCAGTTTATCTGGTGGGGGCACCGGGGAGCTGTTTTTT. Translation gives CASSLSGGGTGELFF. The genes are TRBV28 and TRBJ2-2; D possibly uses TRBD1 or TRBD2 (5 bases each). The CDR3 covers 15 residues. Trimming cost V 1 base and J 4 bases, with 10 bases left between them. The germline gives CDR1 MDHEN, CDR2 SYDVKM. The full variable domain, with the rest looked up from reference TRBV28 and TRBJ2-2, is DVKVTQSSRYLVKRTGEKVFLECVQDMDHENMFWYRQDPGLGLRLIYFSYDVKMKEKGDIPEGYSVSREKKERFSLILESASTNQTSMYLCASSLSGGGTGELFFGEGSRLTVL.

In this sample, this clonotype turned up many times. The V call is TRBV3-1, the J call TRBJ2-3; tentative D call: TRBD1 (6 bases). This CDR3 has 15 amino acids. Germline CDR1 reads LGHDT; CDR2 reads YNNKEL (reference sequence). V was pared by 7 bases and J by 4 bases, with 18 bases between. The CDR3 DNA follows: TGTGCCAGCACCCCAGGGGCGAGGGGTTCAGATACGCAGTATTTT. Amino acid sequence: CASTPGARGSDTQYF.

This clonotype was counted at least ten times. This rearrangement joins TRBV7-2 to TRBJ1-2; no clear D gene. V lost 5 bases and J 3 bases, leaving 10 bases between the germline ends. Germline loops: CDR1 SGHTA, CDR2 FQGNSA. The CDR3 is made up of 13 amino acids. The CDR3 nucleotides read TGTGCCAGCAGCACCGACGGTCACTATGGCTACACCTTC. The encoded protein is CASSTDGHYGYTF.

Of note for this clonotype: This may be a read error, as it is one base from a much larger clone. V gene TRBV10-3 combines with J gene TRBJ2-7; D ambiguous. The J call may be incorrect, as the DNA end agrees better with TRBJ2-1. There are 13 residues in the CDR3. CDR1 ENHRY and CDR2 SYGVKD come from the germline V gene. The CDR3 loop is CAISPEVSYEQFF. CDR3 DNA sequence: TGTGCCATCAGTCCCGAAGTCTCCTACGAGCAGTTCTTC.

This clonotype has a count of ten or more. This chain connects TRBV11-2 to TRBJ2-5; 10 nucleotides agree with TRBD2. This CDR3 has 15 residues. Per germline, CDR1 SGHAT and CDR2 FQNNGV. The V and J ends lost 5 bases and 3 bases, in that order; junction bases with no gene match: 6. CDR3 loop: CASSPDGLAEETQYF. In DNA, the CDR3 is TGTGCCAGCAGCCCCGACGGACTAGCGGAAGAGACCCAGTACTTC.

The chain uses TRBV20-1 and TRBJ1-5, with TRBD1 as a possible D gene (6 bases). Germline CDR1 DFQATT, CDR2 SNEGSKA (reference sequence). The CDR3 is 16 amino acids. V shed 3 bases and J shed 5 bases, with 20 bases lying between them. CDR3 sequence (DNA): TGCAGTGCTAGGGCTGGGAGGGGGGCAGGTTATCAGCCCCAGCATTTT. It specifies CSARAGRGAGYQPQHF.

The gene calls are TRBV16 and TRBJ1-4; D ambiguous. There are 16 residues in the CDR3. Trimming took 0 bases from V and 6 from J, leaving 14 bases between them. The germline CDR1 and CDR2 sequences are KGHSY and FQNENV. The chain's CDR3 is CASSQSALLMDEKLFF. CDR3 DNA sequence: TGTGCCAGCAGCCAATCTGCCCTTCTAATGGATGAAAAACTGTTTTTT.

This clonotype was counted ten times or more. This sequence joins TRBV18 and TRBJ1-2; D not resolved. This CDR3 has 14 amino acids. The V gene lost 0 bases and the J gene lost 4 bases, with 9 bases spanning the gap. CDR1 KGHSH and CDR2 LQKENI come from the germline V gene. CDR3: CASSPPADSYGYTF. CDR3 DNA sequence: TGTGCCAGCTCACCACCGGCAGATTCCTATGGCTACACCTTC.

This clonotype was counted between two and nine times. V usage is TRBV19 and J usage is TRBJ1-5, with D tentatively TRBD1 (6 bases). Germline V gives CDR1 LNHDA, CDR2 SQIVND (reference sequence). The CDR3 has 15 residues. Trimming left V 3 bases short and J 5 bases short, with 14 bases between. As DNA, the CDR3 is TGTGCCAGTAGTATTAGGGCAGGGGCGTATCAGCCCCAGCATTTT. It codes for CASSIRAGAYQPQHF.

With regard to this clonotype: A single base separates this from a much larger clone, so it may be a read error. The chain couples TRBV30 to TRBJ1-3; D may be TRBD1 (5 bases). V was clipped by 5 bases and J by 0 bases, with 8 bases between them. This CDR3 is 13 amino acids long. Germline loops: CDR1 GTSNPN, CDR2 SVGIG (reference sequence). In DNA form, the CDR3 reads TGTGCCTGGCCAGGGAGCTCTGGAAACACCATATATTTT. This translates into CAWPGSSGNTIYF.

This clonotype occurred many times. V gene TRBV20-1 combines with J gene TRBJ2-4; D is unclear. This CDR3 contains 14 residues. Germline V gene sequence: CDR1 DFQATT, CDR2 SNEGSKA (reference sequence). V was shortened by 3 bases and J by 6 bases, with 15 bases between the two germline ends. The CDR3 is CSASAQALGNIQYF. For the CDR3, the DNA is TGCAGTGCTAGTGCCCAGGCGCTGGGAAACATTCAGTACTTC.

In its sample, this clonotype was seen many times. This chain connects TRBV6-5 to TRBJ2-7; weak D call: TRBD2 (5 bases). The CDR3 extends over 15 amino acids. Germline CDR1 is MNHEY and CDR2 is SVGAGI. V was shortened by 0 bases and J by 2 bases, with 11 bases between the two germline ends. In DNA form, the CDR3 reads TGTGCCAGCAGTTACTCCCAGCGGTCGACCTACGAGCAGTACTTC. It codes for CASSYSQRSTYEQYF.

This clonotype was seen ten or more times. This sequence joins TRBV6-1 and TRBJ2-5; possibly TRBD2 for D (6 bases). The CDR3 consists of 15 residues. V was shortened by 6 bases and J by 5 bases, with 19 bases between the two germline ends. Germline V gene data show CDR1 as MNHNS and CDR2 as SASEGT. The CDR3: CASRAEAAGGETQYF. In DNA form, the CDR3 reads TGTGCCAGCAGGGCAGAGGCAGCGGGCGGGGAGACCCAGTACTTC.

A word on this clonotype: Just one base apart from a much larger clone, this may be a read error. This chain links TRBV6-2 or TRBV6-3 with TRBJ2-5, with a possible D match to TRBD2 (5 bases). The CDR3 has 12 amino acids. The V gene lost 5 bases and the J gene lost 13 bases, with 17 bases spanning the gap. Germline CDR1 and CDR2: MNHEY and SVGEGT. The CDR3 sequence: CASSLDSRRRYF. The CDR3 region has the DNA TGTGCCAGCAGTCTGGACTCCCGCCGTCGGTACTTC.

This rearrangement joins TRBV5-1 to TRBJ2-5, with D tentatively TRBD1 (5 bases). V gave up 0 bases and J gave up 5 bases, with 11 bases separating them. In germline, CDR1 is SGHRS, CDR2 YFSETQ. There are 14 residues in the CDR3. This chain's CDR3 is CASSLDAGPETQYF. DNA for the CDR3: TGCGCCAGCAGCTTGGATGCAGGGCCCGAGACCCAGTACTTC.

The chain recombines TRBV20-1 with TRBJ2-7, with 9 nucleotides matching TRBD2. The CDR3 sequence is 16 residues long. Germline V gives CDR1 DFQATT, CDR2 SNEGSKA (reference sequence). The ends lost 1 base at V and 3 bases at J; junction bases unmatched: 10. CDR3 coding DNA: TGCAGTGCTAGAGGCCCCGGGAGCGGGAGGTTCTACGAGCAGTACTTC. Encoded protein: CSARGPGSGRFYEQYF.

This clonotype has at least ten counts. V usage is TRBV3-1 and J usage is TRBJ2-5; D unresolved. The germline gives CDR1 LGHDT, CDR2 YNNKEL (reference sequence). V dropped 5 bases and J dropped 2 bases, with 12 bases sitting between them. This CDR3 comprises 14 residues. CDR3: CASSYQGFQETQYF. The CDR3 nucleotides read TGTGCCAGCAGCTACCAAGGGTTTCAAGAGACCCAGTACTTC.

This clonotype appeared a few times. The gene calls are TRBV25-1 and TRBJ1-2; 8 nucleotides align to TRBD1. The CDR3 is made up of 14 amino acids. Germline V gene data show CDR1 as MGHDK and CDR2 as SYGVNS. With V trimmed by 4 bases and J by 1 base, 2 bases remained unmatched. The chain's CDR3 is CASSVTGVNYGYTF. CDR3 nucleotide sequence: TGTGCCAGCAGTGTGACAGGGGTTAACTATGGCTACACCTTC.

This rearrangement joins TRBV9 to TRBJ2-1; 7 bases align to TRBD2. Germline loops: CDR1 SGDLS, CDR2 YYNGEE. The trim removed 2 bases at V and 4 bases at J, leaving 9 bases unmatched. The CDR3 has 16 amino acids. For the CDR3, the DNA is TGTGCCAGCAGCGTGGAACCTAGCGGAGCTTACAATGAGCAGTTCTTC. Residues: CASSVEPSGAYNEQFF.

Ten or more counts support this clonotype. V is TRBV9 and J is TRBJ1-1; 9 bases line up with TRBD1. Germline CDR1 is SGDLS and CDR2 is YYNGEE. The ends lost 3 bases at V and 3 bases at J; junction bases unmatched: 3. This CDR3 is 14 amino acids long. CDR3 amino acids: CASSAHRGHTEAFF. DNA of the CDR3: TGTGCCAGCAGCGCGCACAGGGGGCACACTGAAGCTTTCTTT.

This clonotype was seen ten or more times. This sequence joins TRBV11-1 and TRBJ2-1; 12 bases agree with TRBD2. The CDR3 covers 13 residues. Trimming took 3 bases from V and 15 from J; bases not matched to a gene: 6. The V gene's germline CDR1 is SGHAT and CDR2 FQDESV (reference sequence). As DNA, the CDR3 is TGTGCCAGCAGCTTCGCTAGCGGGAGGGCCATGTTCTTC. It encodes CASSFASGRAMFF.

This clonotype was detected many times. The V gene is TRBV28, the J gene TRBJ2-3, with TRBD1 identical over 11 bases. This CDR3 has 17 residues. The V and J ends lost 5 bases and 2 bases, in that order; junction bases with no gene match: 9. In germline, CDR1 is MDHEN, CDR2 SYDVKM. The CDR3 nucleotides are TGTGCCAGCAGTGGGACAGGGGGGGAGGCCATCACAGATACGCAGTATTTT. Its translation is CASSGTGGEAITDTQYF.